A selection of T cell receptor beta chains follows, all from one sample in a study of a mutant IDH1 vaccine in newly diagnosed glioma. These receptors lack a known antigen. The protocol was immunoSEQ multiplex PCR, while the TCRdb copy is restricted to in-frame clones and leaves out a portion. Here the sample spans about 27,000 clones, more than 65% being singletons. The sequencing here drew on PBMCs, taken from a glioma patient whose treatment included an IDH1 peptide vaccine. The receptors were gathered from a man aged 35-49 years with glioma. Some clones in this sample may be carry-over from other donors' samples. The CDR3 runs from the conserved cysteine through the conserved F or W. D genes are given only for firm matches. A clone size is listed for some rows: how often the clone was seen (once, few, many), or a class if it is expanded.

TRBJ1-1 | TRBV10-1 | NA | NA | 13 | TGCGCCAGCAGCAAGCGTCCGTCGGTGGAAGCTTTCTTT | CASSKRPSVEAFF
TRBJ1-2 | TRBV6-1 | NA | NA | 14 | TGTGCCAGCAGTGTACAGGGAGATAACTATGGCTACACCTTC | CASSVQGDNYGYTF
TRBJ1-6 | TRBV30 | TRBD1 | NA | 13 | TGTGCCTGGACGGACAGGGCAGACTCACCCCTCCACTTT | CAWTDRADSPLHF
TRBJ1-5 | TRBV7-9 | NA | NA | 14 | TGTGCCAGCAGCTTAAGGGGGAGCAATCAGCCCCAGCATTTT | CASSLRGSNQPQHF
TRBJ2-2 | TRBV9 | NA | NA | 11 | TGTGCCAGCAGTCGGACCGGGGAGCTGTTTTTT | CASSRTGELFF
TRBJ2-7 | TRBV2 | TRBD1 | once | 14 | TGTGCCAGCAGTGACAGGGGGCGCAGCCACGAGCAGTACTTC | CASSDRGRSHEQYF
TRBJ2-3 | TRBV5-4 | TRBD2 | NA | 15 | TGTGCCAGCAGCGCCAGTAGCGGGGGGAGGGATACGCAGTATTTT | CASSASSGGRDTQYF
TRBJ1-1 | TRBV21-1 | NA | few | 12 | TGTGCCAGCAGCAAGGGGAACACTGAAGCTTTCTTT | CASSKGNTEAFF
TRBJ1-4 | TRBV6-1 | TRBD1 | NA | 14 | TGTGCCAGCAGCAACAGGGGGCTTTCTGAAAAACTGTTTTTT | CASSNRGLSEKLFF
TRBJ1-1 | TRBV18 | NA | few | 14 | TGTGCCAGCTCACCACGGAGGGGAAACACTGAAGCTTTCTTT | CASSPRRGNTEAFF
TRBJ2-5 | TRBV15 | NA | NA | 15 | TGTGCCACCAGCAGAACACGACAGCAGTCGGAGACCCAGTACTTC | CATSRTRQQSETQYF
TRBJ2-2 | TRBV5-4 | NA | NA | 15 | TGTGCCAGCAGCTTCCGGGACACCTACACCGGGGAGCTGTTTTTT | CASSFRDTYTGELFF
TRBJ1-1 | TRBV11-2 | NA | NA | 16 | TGTGCCAGCAGCTTAGGGAGGAGTCAGGCGAACGAGGAAGCTTTCTTT | CASSLGRSQANEEAFF
TRBJ2-4 | TRBV6-1 | TRBD1 | NA | 15 | TGTGCCAGCAGTGAACGTCCCGGGACAGGGAACATTCAGTACTTC | CASSERPGTGNIQYF
TRBJ1-1 | TRBV5-1 | NA | NA | 14 | TGCGCCAGCAGCTTGGACGGGGCAGGGACTGAAGCTTTCTTT | CASSLDGAGTEAFF
TRBJ2-5 | TRBV15 | NA | NA | 15 | TGTGCCACCAGCAGAGCCTCTACGGAAGGAGAGACCCAGTACTTC | CATSRASTEGETQYF
TRBJ2-5 | TRBV2 | NA | NA | 17 | TGTGCCAGCAGTGAAGCGCTTCCCGGGGAAACGGGAGAGACCCAGTACTTC | CASSEALPGETGETQYF
TRBJ1-2 | TRBV6-4 | NA | NA | 13 | TGTGCCAGCAGTGGAGAGCAGACTTATGGCTACACCTTC | CASSGEQTYGYTF
TRBJ1-5 | TRBV28 | NA | few | 13 | TGTGCCAGCAGTTCACTTGGCAATCAGCCCCAGCATTTT | CASSSLGNQPQHF
TRBJ2-1 | TRBV5-6 | NA | NA | 11 | TGTGCCAGCAGCCGTCACAATGAGCAGTTCTTC | CASSRHNEQFF
TRBJ1-3 | TRBV9 | NA | NA | 14 | TGTGCCAGCAGCGTAGACCACTCTGGAAACACCATATATTTT | CASSVDHSGNTIYF
TRBJ1-1 | TRBV4-2 | NA | NA | 16 | TGTGCCAGCAGCCAGGGGAACGGACTCATGAACACTGAAGCTTTCTTT | CASSQGNGLMNTEAFF
TRBJ1-6 | TRBV28 | NA | NA | 14 | TGTGCCAGCAGTTTTCGTGGGGGCACTTCACCCCTCCACTTT | CASSFRGGTSPLHF
TRBJ1-4 | TRBV18 | NA | NA | 15 | TGTGCCAGCTCACAGGACATAACAACTAATGAAAAACTGTTTTTT | CASSQDITTNEKLFF
TRBJ2-5 | TRBV18 | NA | NA | 11 | TGTGCCAGCTCACCGCAAGAGACCCAGTACTTC | CASSPQETQYF
TRBJ2-7 | TRBV29-1 | TRBD1 | NA | 12 | TGCAGCGTTGAAGGGGGGACAGAAGAGCAGTACTTC | CSVEGGTEEQYF
TRBJ1-4 | TRBV27 | TRBD1 | once | 13 | TGTGCCAGCAGTTCTGGACAGGGTGAAAAACTGTTTTTT | CASSSGQGEKLFF
TRBJ1-1 | TRBV19 | NA | NA | 14 | TGTGCCAGTAGTTCAAGGAGTTCTAACACTGAAGCTTTCTTT | CASSSRSSNTEAFF
TRBJ2-1 | TRBV18 | NA | NA | 18 | TGTGCCAGCTCACCACACCAACCCCGGGGAGGAGGCTACAATGAGCAGTTCTTC | CASSPHQPRGGGYNEQFF
TRBJ2-4 | TRBV2 | NA | NA | 15 | TGTGCCAGCAGTGAACTACGGATAGCCAAAAACATTCAGTACTTC | CASSELRIAKNIQYF
TRBJ2-3 | TRBV4-1 | NA | NA | 12 | TGCGCCAGCAGCCCGGGAGTAGATACGCAGTATTTT | CASSPGVDTQYF
TRBJ1-2 | TRBV5-1 | NA | NA | 15 | TGCGCCAGCAGCTCTACGACAGGAACTAACTATGGCTACACCTTC | CASSSTTGTNYGYTF
TRBJ2-7 | TRBV7-2 | NA | NA | 15 | TGTGCCAGCAGCTTAACCGGCGGGGGCCAGTACGAGCAGTACTTC | CASSLTGGGQYEQYF
TRBJ2-3 | TRBV5-1 | TRBD1 | NA | 16 | TGCGCCAGCAGCCACGGGACAGGGGGTTTGGCAGATACGCAGTATTTT | CASSHGTGGLADTQYF
TRBJ1-1 | TRBV7-9 | NA | NA | 13 | TGTGCCAGCAGCTTAGCGCGGGACCCGGGAGCTTTCTTT | CASSLARDPGAFF
TRBJ1-6 | TRBV18 | NA | NA | 14 | TGTGCCAGCTCACCCACGACAGGTGATTCACCCCTCCACTTT | CASSPTTGDSPLHF
TRBJ2-4 | TRBV5-1 | NA | NA | 14 | TGCGCCAGCAGCTTGGTGGGCGGAGTGGACATTCAGTACTTC | CASSLVGGVDIQYF
TRBJ2-7 | TRBV5-1 | TRBD2 | NA | 19 | TGCGCCAGCAGCGCGACTTCTAGCGGTACTTTCCCCGTTCCCTACGAGCAGTACTTC | CASSATSSGTFPVPYEQYF
TRBJ2-7 | TRBV6-1 | NA | few | 15 | TGTGCCAGCAGTGAATTACAGGGAGTCCCCTACGAGCAGTACTTC | CASSELQGVPYEQYF
TRBJ1-2 | TRBV6-1 | TRBD1 | NA | 14 | TGTGCCAGTCAGGGAGGGGGCGCGTCGCGCGGCTACACCTTC | CASQGGGASRGYTF
TRBJ2-5 | TRBV2 | NA | NA | 14 | TGTGCCAGCAGTGAGGGATCAGTTCAAGAGACCCAGTACTTC | CASSEGSVQETQYF
TRBJ1-3 | TRBV5-1 | NA | NA | 17 | TGCGCCAGCAGCTTGGAGGGGGGTTGGGTCTCTGGAAACACCATATATTTT | CASSLEGGWVSGNTIYF
TRBJ1-2 | TRBV7-2 | TRBD1 | NA | 17 | TGTGCCAGCAGCCGATTATCCTCGGGACAGGGGGCACAGGGCTACACCTTC | CASSRLSSGQGAQGYTF
TRBJ2-2 | TRBV11-3 | TRBD2 | NA | 18 | TGTGCCAGCAGCTCAGCCCCACTAGCGCCTACTAACACCGGGGAGCTGTTTTTT | CASSSAPLAPTNTGELFF
TRBJ2-2 | TRBV5-6 | NA | few | 13 | TGTGCCAGCAGCTTGGCCGGGACCGGGGAGCTGTTTTTT | CASSLAGTGELFF
TRBJ2-7 | TRBV6-6 | TRBD1 | NA | 16 | TGTGCCAGCACCCCCGCCCTACAGGGGGCCCTTCGAGAGCAGTACTTC | CASTPALQGALREQYF
TRBJ2-6 | TRBV7-9 | NA | NA | 16 | TGTGCCAGCAGCTTAACCAGGGACTCTGGGGCCAACGTCCTGACTTTC | CASSLTRDSGANVLTF
TRBJ2-3 | TRBV27 | TRBD1 | NA | 15 | TGTGCCAGCAGTCCCCCGGGACAGGGGTGGGATACGCAGTATTTT | CASSPPGQGWDTQYF
TRBJ2-2 | TRBV5-1 | NA | once | 15 | TGCGCCAGCAGCTTGGAGGGGGGGAACACCGGGGAGCTGTTTTTT | CASSLEGGNTGELFF
TRBJ1-6 | TRBV27 | TRBD1 | NA | 17 | TGTGCCAGCAGTTCCCCCGGGACAGGGGGCTCCAATTCACCCCTCCACTTT | CASSSPGTGGSNSPLHF
TRBJ1-2 | TRBV5-4 | TRBD1 | once | 14 | TGTGCCAGCAGCTTGGACAGGGGGTCCTATGGCTACACCTTC | CASSLDRGSYGYTF
TRBJ1-1 | TRBV9 | NA | NA | 13 | TGTGCCAGCAGCGTGGGGCACGACACTGAAGCTTTCTTT | CASSVGHDTEAFF
TRBJ2-2 | TRBV5-1 | NA | NA | 17 | TGCGCCAGCAGCTTGGAGCCCTCGGGGGGCGGCACCGGGGAGCTGTTTTTT | CASSLEPSGGGTGELFF
TRBJ1-1 | TRBV4-3 | NA | NA | 16 | TGCGCCAGCAGCCAAGACCCGCGGAGGACGGACACTGAAGCTTTCTTT | CASSQDPRRTDTEAFF
TRBJ1-1 | TRBV11-2 | NA | NA | 14 | TGTGCCAGCAGCTTTCAACCATTGAACACTGAAGCTTTCTTT | CASSFQPLNTEAFF
TRBJ1-5 | TRBV4-1 | TRBD1 | NA | 15 | TGCGCCAGCAGCCCCGGGACAGCTATCAACCAGCCCCAGCATTTT | CASSPGTAINQPQHF
TRBJ1-2 | TRBV14 | NA | NA | 16 | TGTGCCAGCAGCCAAGATGTCGAGGATTTTAACTATGGCTACACCTTC | CASSQDVEDFNYGYTF
TRBJ1-6 | TRBV2 | NA | NA | 14 | TGTGCCAGCAGTGTCAGGCCTGGGGATTCACCCCTCCACTTT | CASSVRPGDSPLHF
TRBJ2-7 | TRBV2 | TRBD1 | NA | 14 | TGTGCCAGCAGCAAGGGGACAGGGATCTACGAGCAGTACTTC | CASSKGTGIYEQYF